Below are 32 T cell receptor beta chains sequenced from a single sample in a study of blood T cells in healthy people across ages. Alongside a J-beta primer mix, a sample-barcoded 5' primer served in a second PCR lasting roughly 7 to 11 cycles. TCRdb analysed the 5' RACE reads with MiXCR anew, one entry per CDR3 protein. The sample lists 650,000 to 900,000 distinct CDR3 sequences, under 80% seen once, with about 30% in the top ten. The material sequenced was blood. Source of these receptors: a man in his thirties or forties in good health.

The chain links TRBV6-1 to TRBJ1-2; maybe TRBD1 (6 bases). CDR1 is MNHNS, CDR2 SASEGT, per germline. The CDR3 covers 13 residues. The V end was cut by 4 bases, the J end by 8 bases, with 14 bases between. CDR3 bases: TGTGCCAGCAGTGGGGGACAAATCGAGGGCTACACCTTC. This translates into CASSGGQIEGYTF.

The chain joins TRBV29-1 to TRBJ2-7, with 8 nucleotides matching TRBD1. The CDR3 extends over 13 amino acids. In germline, CDR1 is SQVTM, CDR2 ANQGSEA. J was trimmed by 2 bases and V by 1 base; bases with no gene match: 1. In DNA, the CDR3 is TGCAGCGTTGAAGGGACAGGGACCTACGAGCAGTACTTC. Protein product: CSVEGTGTYEQYF.

V is TRBV5-1 and J is TRBJ2-2, with D perhaps TRBD2 (6 bases). CDR1 is SGHRS and CDR2 is YFSETQ in the germline V gene. The V gene lost 0 bases and the J gene lost 4 bases, with 19 bases spanning the gap. The CDR3 is made up of 18 amino acids. DNA of the CDR3: TGCGCCAGCAGCTTGGATCCCTCCGGGACTGGGGGCACCGGGGAGCTGTTTTTT. Amino acid sequence: CASSLDPSGTGGTGELFF.

V and J are TRBV20-1 and TRBJ2-5; 7 bases are shared with TRBD1. Germline CDR1 DFQATT, CDR2 SNEGSKA (reference sequence). Trimming cost V 4 bases and J 3 bases; bases outside gene matches: 5. The CDR3 length is 13 residues. CDR3 in amino acids: CSATVDREETQYF. CDR3 DNA: TGCAGTGCTACCGTTGACAGGGAAGAGACCCAGTACTTC.

The chain links TRBV7-2 to TRBJ2-1; TRBD2 matches at 9 bases. The CDR3 loop spans 14 amino acids. Per germline, CDR1 SGHTA and CDR2 FQGNSA. The trim removed 1 base at V and 5 bases at J, leaving 0 bases unmatched. The chain's CDR3 is CASSLVAGDNEQFF. CDR3 bases: TGTGCCAGCAGCTTAGTAGCGGGGGACAATGAGCAGTTCTTC.

This clonotype was seen only a few times. The rearrangement uses TRBV20-1 and TRBJ2-7; possible D gene TRBD2, 6 bases. Germline V gives CDR1 DFQATT, CDR2 SNEGSKA (reference sequence). Trimming left V 1 base short and J 1 base short, with 8 bases between. The CDR3 covers 13 residues. Here the CDR3 reads CSARARGSYEQYF. The CDR3 DNA follows: TGCAGTGCTAGAGCCCGGGGGTCCTACGAGCAGTACTTC.

The genes are TRBV2 and TRBJ2-5, with 8 bases that match TRBD2. CDR1 and CDR2 from the germline V gene are SNHLY and FYNNEI. The CDR3 extends over 15 amino acids. The junction had 5 bases not matched to a gene; V was cut back by 3 bases and J by 2 bases. CDR3 coding DNA: TGTGCCAGCAGTGACTCGCGGGGGGTGCAAGAGACCCAGTACTTC. Encoded protein: CASSDSRGVQETQYF.

J is TRBJ1-2 and V is TRBV30, with TRBD1 matching over 8 bases. The CDR3 runs to 13 residues. Germline CDR1 and CDR2: GTSNPN and SVGIG (reference sequence). V lost 6 bases to trimming and J lost 4 bases; unmatched junction nucleotides: 7. CDR3: CACTGGTGYGYTF. The CDR3, as DNA: TGTGCCTGCACAGGGGGGACCGGCTATGGCTACACCTTC.

V and J are TRBV30 and TRBJ2-5; D is undetermined. Trimming pared 2 bases from V and 2 bases from J, leaving 12 bases between. CDR3 length: 14 amino acids. Per germline, CDR1 GTSNPN and CDR2 SVGIG (reference sequence). As DNA, the CDR3 is TGTGCCTGGAGTATAGGCGGCAGACAAGAGACCCAGTACTTC. Translating it yields CAWSIGGRQETQYF.

Only a few counts were recorded for this clonotype. The genes are TRBV11-1 and TRBJ2-1; 7 nucleotides line up with TRBD1. With V trimmed by 6 bases and J by 2 bases, 10 bases remained unmatched. The CDR3 covers 16 residues. Germline CDR1 reads SGHAT; CDR2 reads FQDESV (reference sequence). In nucleotides, the CDR3 is TGTGCCAGCAGTCCCGGGGTGGGGACAGCCTACAATGAGCAGTTCTTC. This encodes CASSPGVGTAYNEQFF.

The rearrangement links TRBV7-9 to TRBJ1-1; no clear D gene. Germline V lookup: CDR1 SEHNR, CDR2 FQNEAQ (reference sequence). Trimming stripped 2 bases from V and 7 bases from J, with 5 bases between. There are 11 residues in the CDR3. The CDR3 DNA follows: TGTGCCAGCAGCTTACAGTATGAAGCTTTCTTT. Residues: CASSLQYEAFF.

This rearrangement joins TRBV20-1 to TRBJ1-5; D is perhaps TRBD1 (5 bases). CDR1 is DFQATT and CDR2 is SNEGSKA in the germline V gene (reference sequence). The V and J ends lost 5 bases and 6 bases respectively, with 14 bases between them. The CDR3 is 13 amino acids. The CDR3: CSAEGRSAQPQHF. Written as DNA, the CDR3 is TGCAGTGCTGAGGGGCGATCGGCTCAGCCCCAGCATTTT.

The chain joins TRBV5-1 to TRBJ2-5; 11 positions match TRBD2. Germline V lookup: CDR1 SGHRS, CDR2 YFSETQ. The CDR3 sequence is 17 residues long. V lost 4 bases and J lost 3; bases outside the gene matches: 11. The CDR3 DNA reads as TGCGCCAGCAGCGGAACTAGCGGGGGCCCTGAGGAAGAGACCCAGTACTTC. This translates into CASSGTSGGPEEETQYF.

This sequence joins TRBV20-1 and TRBJ2-1; 7 bases line up with TRBD2. The germline CDR1 and CDR2 sequences are DFQATT and SNEGSKA (reference sequence). The CDR3 runs to 14 residues. The trim removed 0 bases at V and 9 bases at J, leaving 8 bases unmatched. The CDR3, as DNA: TGCAGTGCTAGAGATCGGCGCGGGAGAGGTGAGCAGTTCTTC. This sequence encodes CSARDRRGRGEQFF.

This clonotype was counted a single time. Because the CDR3 is missing its conserved closing phenylalanine or tryptophan, this is likely a read error. The J gene is TRBJ2-5, the V gene TRBV7-8, with 8 bases aligning to TRBD1. Near its end, the DNA agrees better with TRBJ2-1, so the J call may be wrong. The CDR3 runs 16 residues. Germline assignment: CDR1 SGHVS and CDR2 FQNEAQ. The CDR3 is CASSREDRARQETQFL. The DNA for the CDR3 is TGTGCCAGCAGCAGGGAGGACAGGGCCCGTCAAGAGACCCAGTTCTTG.

CDR3 residues: CASASPGNHYEQYF. In DNA form, the CDR3 reads TGCGCCAGCGCCTCCCCAGGGAATCACTACGAGCAGTACTTC. The chain uses TRBV5-1 and TRBJ2-7, with D perhaps matching TRBD1 (5 bases). Germline V gene data show CDR1 as SGHRS and CDR2 as YFSETQ. V was clipped by 7 bases and J by 3 bases, with 17 bases between them. The CDR3 has 14 amino acids.

The J gene is TRBJ1-2, the V gene TRBV20-1; D gene uncertain. CDR3 length equals 13 residues. CDR1 and CDR2 from the germline V gene are DFQATT and SNEGSKA (reference sequence). V was clipped by 1 base and J by 5 bases, with 11 bases between them. The CDR3, as DNA: TGCAGTGCTAGAGTGGAGGGCGGATATGGCTACACCTTC. Its translation: CSARVEGGYGYTF.

The DNA of the CDR3 is TGTGCAACCCCGGCCTACGAGCAGTACTTC. Its protein is CATPAYEQYF. V usage is TRBV24-1 and J usage is TRBJ2-7; D remains ambiguous. CDR3 size: 10 residues. CDR1 is KGHDR and CDR2 is SFDVKD in the germline V gene.

This clonotype was picked up a small number of times. V usage is TRBV7-9 and J usage is TRBJ2-7; 8 positions match TRBD1. V dropped 4 bases and J dropped 2; count of bases not matched to a gene: 7. The V gene's germline CDR1 is SEHNR and CDR2 FQNEAQ (reference sequence). This CDR3 spans 15 amino acids. The CDR3 sequence is CASSSRTGKTYEQYF. The DNA for the CDR3 is TGTGCCAGCAGCTCCAGGACAGGGAAGACCTACGAGCAGTACTTC.

This rearrangement joins TRBV5-1 to TRBJ1-6; TRBD1 might be the D (6 bases). V was clipped by 3 bases and J by 7 bases, with 20 bases between them. Germline V gene sequence: CDR1 SGHRS, CDR2 YFSETQ. This CDR3 contains 17 residues. CDR3 coding DNA: TGCGCCAGCAGCTCCCCCAGGGGAAGAAACGAAAATTCACCCCTCCACTTT. This sequence encodes CASSSPRGRNENSPLHF.

The rearrangement links TRBV6-1 to TRBJ1-6; TRBD1 might be the D (6 bases). The CDR3 sequence is 14 residues long. From germline, CDR1 is MNHNS and CDR2 SASEGT. The ends were cut back, 4 bases at V and 12 bases at J, with 16 bases in the middle. The CDR3 is CASSVGRGERPLHF. The CDR3 DNA sequence: TGTGCCAGCAGTGTCGGCAGGGGCGAAAGACCCCTCCACTTT.

This clonotype was seen once. The CDR3 reads CASSGPGTGDEQYF. CDR3 DNA sequence: TGTGCCAGCAGCGGACCCGGGACAGGGGACGAGCAGTACTTC. The chain is built from TRBV7-9 and TRBJ2-7; TRBD1 matches 10 bases. With V trimmed by 5 bases and J by 5 bases, 6 bases remained unmatched. Germline-derived CDR1 and CDR2 are SEHNR and FQNEAQ (reference sequence). This CDR3 has 14 amino acids.

This clonotype was recorded many times. The chain combines TRBV4-3 with TRBJ2-6; D unclear. CDR3 length: 16 amino acids. Germline V lookup: CDR1 LGHNA, CDR2 YSLEER. V was trimmed by 0 bases and J by 2 bases, leaving 8 bases between them. The CDR3 DNA reads TGCGCCAGCAGCCAAGACGGGCGGACTGGGGCCAACGTCCTGACTTTC. It yields the protein CASSQDGRTGANVLTF.

The chain couples TRBV5-1 to TRBJ1-5; D is ambiguous. V was clipped by 0 bases and J by 5 bases, with 6 bases between them. Germline CDR1 SGHRS, CDR2 YFSETQ. This CDR3 is 13 amino acids long. This chain's CDR3 is CASSLDTHQPQHF. The CDR3 nucleotides are TGCGCCAGCAGCTTGGACACCCATCAGCCCCAGCATTTT.

This clonotype showed up just a few times. The chain's CDR3 is CASSLNRPRGNEQFF. The CDR3 nucleotides read TGTGCCAGCAGTTTAAACAGGCCGAGGGGGAATGAGCAGTTCTTC. V gene TRBV27 combines with J gene TRBJ2-1, with D tentatively TRBD1 (6 bases). The CDR3 has 15 amino acids. Trimming removed 2 bases from V and 7 bases from J, with 15 bases in between. From germline, CDR1 is MNHEY and CDR2 SMNVEV (reference sequence).

This sequence joins TRBV7-8 and TRBJ2-7; D remains unclear. Per the germline V gene, CDR1 is SGHVS and CDR2 is FQNEAQ. V lost 4 bases to trimming and J lost 4 bases, with 11 bases between them. The CDR3 is 13 residues long. The CDR3 coding sequence is TGTGCCAGCAGCTCATCAGACTTGTACGAGCAGTACTTC. As protein: CASSSSDLYEQYF.

This chain connects TRBV12-3 or TRBV12-4 to TRBJ2-1; 9 bases fit TRBD2. This CDR3 comprises 14 residues. V shed 8 bases and J 8 bases; nucleotides not matched to a gene: 10. The CDR3 DNA reads TGTGCCAGCTCCCCTGCGGGGGGGCCGCATGAGCAGTTCTTC. Translation gives CASSPAGGPHEQFF.

The chain couples TRBV5-6 to TRBJ2-1, with TRBD1 identical over 12 bases. The CDR3 is 16 amino acids. Germline trimming cut 4 bases from V and 6 bases from J; bases unmatched to any gene: 8. The germline V gene encodes CDR1 SGHDT and CDR2 YYEEEE. CDR3 residues: CASSRAGTGGRNEQFF. The CDR3 coding sequence is TGTGCCAGCAGCAGAGCCGGGACAGGGGGCCGCAATGAGCAGTTCTTC.

The V and J genes are TRBV3-1 and TRBJ2-7, with a possible D match to TRBD2 (6 bases). CDR3 length equals 14 residues. Germline CDR1 LGHDT, CDR2 YNNKEL (reference sequence). The V end was cut by 5 bases, the J end by 0 bases, with 11 bases between. The DNA of the CDR3 is TGTGCCAGCAGCGGCGGGATTTACTCCTACGAGCAGTACTTC. Translation: CASSGGIYSYEQYF.

This chain connects TRBV5-5 to TRBJ1-4; the D is unclear. Germline-derived CDR1 and CDR2 are SGHKS and YYEKEE (reference sequence). With 4 bases removed from V and 7 bases from J, the gap between germline ends came to 14 bases. The CDR3 has 14 residues. Written as DNA, the CDR3 is TGTGCCAGCAGCATTGGGAACTGGGGTGAAAAACTGTTTTTT. It translates to CASSIGNWGEKLFF.

This chain connects TRBV7-2 to TRBJ2-3; 9 nucleotides match TRBD2. J gave up 4 bases and V 1 base, and 6 bases lay outside the gene matches. The CDR3 is 16 residues long. Germline CDR1 and CDR2: SGHTA and FQGNSA. CDR3 protein: CASSLVLRGGADTQYF. Here the CDR3 DNA reads TGTGCCAGCAGCTTAGTACTGCGGGGGGGCGCAGATACGCAGTATTTT.

The chain has TRBV7-2 and TRBJ2-4; a weak D match, TRBD1 (5 bases). The tail of the sequence fits TRBJ2-7 better, so the J call may be wrong. The length of the CDR3 is 18 residues. Germline assignment: CDR1 SGHTA and CDR2 FQGNSA. CDR3 amino acids: CASSLENFESDTYYEQYF. The DNA of the CDR3 is TGTGCCAGCAGCTTGGAGAACTTCGAATCGGACACTTACTACGAGCAGTACTTC.